This TCR beta chain was sequenced for a study of T-cell memory formation after mild COVID-19. Study-wide background: Most TCR clusters belonged to a single donor.

The authors produced TCR alpha and TCR beta cDNA libraries with sample barcodes and UMIs by 5'RACE using constant-segment primers. TCRdb reanalysed the 5' RACE reads using MiXCR and keeps one entry per CDR3 protein. The sample records some 440,000 distinct CDR3 sequences, about 23% being singletons. Germline CDR1 SEHNR, CDR2 FQNEAQ (reference sequence). Deletions cut 7 bases from V and 10 bases from J, with 17 bases between. This CDR3 has 14 amino acids. With respect to this clonotype: The antigen remains unidentified.

Study observations and caveats: Pre-infection memory held some responding clones, suggesting pre-existing cross-reactive T cells responded.

The chain is built from TRBV7-9 and TRBJ1-6; the D is unclear. This TCR was sampled from an adult woman who had mild COVID-19 (a few samples of this study predate the infection). Cell type and time point are not known. The source material was PBMCs or a T cell subset sorted from them (not recorded which). The CDR3 DNA is TGTGCCAGCACTCCGGTGGTGGGTGACTCACCCCTCCACTTT. It yields the protein CASTPVVGDSPLHF.